The clone carrying this T cell receptor beta chain was seen ten or more times. The antigen remains undetermined. These data are taken from a study of post-analysis software for immune sequencing data. The wider study: The courses of disease that were included comprised relapsing-remitting, secondary progressive and progressive-relapsing multiple sclerosis. Regarding the study as a whole: Versus controls, multiple sclerosis patients showed significantly lower diversity (normalized Chao1). Samples prepared in the same batch strongly co-clustered by F measure. Patients showed TRBV5-6, TRBV5-1 and TRBV20-1 among five TRBV segments more frequent than in controls.

The V end lost 3 bases, the J end lost 6 bases, and 7 bases lay between the germline ends. Germline assignment: CDR1 MGHRA and CDR2 YSYEKL. The CDR3 loop spans 12 amino acids. cDNA libraries for TCR beta contained unique molecular identifiers. Between roughly 1 and 10 million T cells gave rise to 500,000 to 600,000 cDNA molecules. Each CDR3 protein gets one entry after TCRdb re-called the PCR reads with MiXCR. Of a few hundred thousand distinct CDR3 sequences detected, less than 40% appear once; the ten largest clones hold 4% to 5.5%. The sample consisted of blood. The chain uses TRBV4-1 and TRBJ2-3; no clear D gene. This TCR derives from a girl under 18 with multiple sclerosis. CDR3 DNA: TGCGCCAGCAGCCATGTCCTGGATACGCAGTATTTT. It is translated as CASSHVLDTQYF.